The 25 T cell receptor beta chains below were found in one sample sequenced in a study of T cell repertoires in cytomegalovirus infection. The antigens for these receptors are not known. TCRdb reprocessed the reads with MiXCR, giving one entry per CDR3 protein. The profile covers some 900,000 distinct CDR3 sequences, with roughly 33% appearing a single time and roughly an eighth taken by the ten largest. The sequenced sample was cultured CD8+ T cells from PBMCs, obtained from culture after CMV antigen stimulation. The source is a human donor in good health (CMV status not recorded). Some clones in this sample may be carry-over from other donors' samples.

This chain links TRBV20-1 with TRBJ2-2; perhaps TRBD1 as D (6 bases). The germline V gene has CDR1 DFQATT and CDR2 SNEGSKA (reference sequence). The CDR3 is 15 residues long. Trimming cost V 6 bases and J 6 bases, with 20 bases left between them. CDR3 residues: CSAPRSGDRSGELFF. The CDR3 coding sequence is TGCAGTGCCCCTAGGTCAGGGGATCGGTCCGGGGAGCTGTTTTTT.

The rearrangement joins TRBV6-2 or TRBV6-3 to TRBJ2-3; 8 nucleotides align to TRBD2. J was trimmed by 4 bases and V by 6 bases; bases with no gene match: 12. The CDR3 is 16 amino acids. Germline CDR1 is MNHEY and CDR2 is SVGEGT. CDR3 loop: CASSQRAGALPDTQYF. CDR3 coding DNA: TGTGCCAGCAGCCAAAGAGCGGGGGCCCTCCCAGATACGCAGTATTTT.

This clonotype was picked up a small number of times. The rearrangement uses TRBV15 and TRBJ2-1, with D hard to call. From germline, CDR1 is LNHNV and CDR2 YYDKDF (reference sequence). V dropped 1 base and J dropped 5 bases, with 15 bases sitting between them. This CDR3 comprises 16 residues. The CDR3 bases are TGTGCCACCAGCAGAGTTGTGGGCAGGTCGGACAATGAGCAGTTCTTC. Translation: CATSRVVGRSDNEQFF.

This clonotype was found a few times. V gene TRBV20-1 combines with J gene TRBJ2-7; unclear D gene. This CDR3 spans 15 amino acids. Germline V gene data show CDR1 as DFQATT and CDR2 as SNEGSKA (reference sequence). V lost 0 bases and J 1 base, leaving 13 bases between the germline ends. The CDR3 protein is CSARDLRSISYEQYV. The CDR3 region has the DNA TGCAGTGCTAGAGATTTGAGGAGTATATCCTACGAGCAGTACGTC.

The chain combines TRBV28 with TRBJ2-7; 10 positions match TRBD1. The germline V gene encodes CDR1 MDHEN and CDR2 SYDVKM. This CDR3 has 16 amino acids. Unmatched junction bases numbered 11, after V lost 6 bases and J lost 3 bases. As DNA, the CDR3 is TGTGCCAGCAGCAACGCCCTCCGGGACAGGGGCTACGAGCAGTACGTC. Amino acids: CASSNALRDRGYEQYV.

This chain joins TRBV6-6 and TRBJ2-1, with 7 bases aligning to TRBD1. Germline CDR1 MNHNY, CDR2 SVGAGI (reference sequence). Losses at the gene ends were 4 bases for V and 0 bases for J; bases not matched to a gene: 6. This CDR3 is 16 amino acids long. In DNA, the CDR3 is TGTGCCAGCAGTTGGGACAGACGAAACTCCTACAATGAGCAGTTCTTC. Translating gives CASSWDRRNSYNEQFF.

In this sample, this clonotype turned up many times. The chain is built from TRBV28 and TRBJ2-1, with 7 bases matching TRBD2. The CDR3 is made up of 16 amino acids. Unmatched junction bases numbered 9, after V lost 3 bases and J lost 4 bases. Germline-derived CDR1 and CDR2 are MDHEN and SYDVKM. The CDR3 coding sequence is TGTGCCAGCAGTTTCGAGGCGGGAGCCGGTTACAATGAGCAGTTCTTC. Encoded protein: CASSFEAGAGYNEQFF.

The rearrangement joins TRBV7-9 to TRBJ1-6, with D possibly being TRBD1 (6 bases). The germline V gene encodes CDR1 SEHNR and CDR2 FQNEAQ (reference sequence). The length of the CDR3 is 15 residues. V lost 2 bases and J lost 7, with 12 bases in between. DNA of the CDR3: TGTGCCAGCAGCTTAATCGACAGGCTGAATTCACCCCTCCACTTT. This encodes CASSLIDRLNSPLHF. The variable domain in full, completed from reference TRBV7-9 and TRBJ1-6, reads DTGVSQNPRHKITKRGQNVTFRCDPISEHNRLYWYRQTLGQGPEFLTYFQNEAQLEKSRLLSDRFSAERPKGSFSTLEIQRTEQGDSAMYLCASSLIDRLNSPLHFGNGTRLTVT.

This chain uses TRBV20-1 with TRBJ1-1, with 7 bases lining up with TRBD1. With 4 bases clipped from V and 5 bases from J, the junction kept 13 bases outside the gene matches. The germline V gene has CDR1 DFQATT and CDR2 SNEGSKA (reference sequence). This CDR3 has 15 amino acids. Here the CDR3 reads CSATRTGGVGTEAFF. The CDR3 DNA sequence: TGCAGTGCTACCAGGACAGGAGGTGTGGGAACTGAAGCTTTCTTT.

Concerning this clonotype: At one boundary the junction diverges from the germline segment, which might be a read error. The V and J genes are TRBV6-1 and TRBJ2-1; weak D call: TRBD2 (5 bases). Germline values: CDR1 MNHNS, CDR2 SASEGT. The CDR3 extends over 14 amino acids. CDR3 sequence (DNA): TGTGCCAGCAATGAAGCGGTGGGTGAGGATGAGCAGTTCTTC. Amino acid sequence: CASNEAVGEDEQFF.

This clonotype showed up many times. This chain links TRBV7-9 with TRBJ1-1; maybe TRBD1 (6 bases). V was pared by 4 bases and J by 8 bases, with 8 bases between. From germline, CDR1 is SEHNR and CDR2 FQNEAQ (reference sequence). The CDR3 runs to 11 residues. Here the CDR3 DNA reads TGTGCCAGCAGCTCGACAGGAGAAGCTTTCTTT. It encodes CASSSTGEAFF.

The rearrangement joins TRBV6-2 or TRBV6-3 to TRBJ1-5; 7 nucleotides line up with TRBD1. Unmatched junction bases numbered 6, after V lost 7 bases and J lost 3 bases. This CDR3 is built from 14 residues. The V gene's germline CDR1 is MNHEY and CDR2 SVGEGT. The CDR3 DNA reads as TGTGCCAGCATGCAGGGGGATCCCAATCAGCCCCAGCATTTT. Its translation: CASMQGDPNQPQHF.

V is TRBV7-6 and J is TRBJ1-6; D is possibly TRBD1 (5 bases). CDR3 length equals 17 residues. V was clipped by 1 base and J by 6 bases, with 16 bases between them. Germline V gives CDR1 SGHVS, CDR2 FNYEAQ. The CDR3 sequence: CASSLVSLGGVNSPLHF. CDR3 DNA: TGTGCCAGCAGCTTAGTGTCGTTGGGGGGTGTTAATTCACCCCTCCACTTT. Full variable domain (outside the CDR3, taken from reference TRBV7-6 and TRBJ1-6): GAGVSQSPRYKVTKRGQDVALRCDPISGHVSLYWYRQALGQGPEFLTYFNYEAQQDKSGLPNDRFSAERPEGSISTLTIQRTEQRDSAMYRCASSLVSLGGVNSPLHFGNGTRLTVT.

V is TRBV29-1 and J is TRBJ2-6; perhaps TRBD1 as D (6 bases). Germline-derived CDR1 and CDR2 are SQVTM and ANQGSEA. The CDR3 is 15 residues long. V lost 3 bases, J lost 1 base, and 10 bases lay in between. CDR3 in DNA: TGCAGCGTTGAGCTAAGGGGGTCTGGGGCCAACGTCCTGACTTTC. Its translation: CSVELRGSGANVLTF.

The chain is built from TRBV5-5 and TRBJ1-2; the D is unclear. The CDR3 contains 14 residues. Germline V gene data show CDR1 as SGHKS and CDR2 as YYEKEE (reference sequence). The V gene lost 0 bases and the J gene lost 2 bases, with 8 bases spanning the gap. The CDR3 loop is CASSLEWRNYGYTF. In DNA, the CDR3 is TGTGCCAGCAGCTTGGAGTGGAGAAACTATGGCTACACCTTC.

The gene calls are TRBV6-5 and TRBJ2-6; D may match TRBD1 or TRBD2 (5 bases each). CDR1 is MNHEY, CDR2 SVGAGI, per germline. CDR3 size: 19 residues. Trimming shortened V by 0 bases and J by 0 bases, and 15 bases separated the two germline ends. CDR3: CASSYSRGPSPSGANVLTF. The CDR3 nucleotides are TGTGCCAGCAGTTACTCACGGGGACCCTCTCCCTCTGGGGCCAACGTCCTGACTTTC.

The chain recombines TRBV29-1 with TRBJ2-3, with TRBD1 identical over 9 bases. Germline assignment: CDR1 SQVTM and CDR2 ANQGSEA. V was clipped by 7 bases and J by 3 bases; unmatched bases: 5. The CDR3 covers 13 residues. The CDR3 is CSDYRGRTDTQYF. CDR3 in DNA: TGCAGCGATTACAGGGGGCGTACAGATACGCAGTATTTT.

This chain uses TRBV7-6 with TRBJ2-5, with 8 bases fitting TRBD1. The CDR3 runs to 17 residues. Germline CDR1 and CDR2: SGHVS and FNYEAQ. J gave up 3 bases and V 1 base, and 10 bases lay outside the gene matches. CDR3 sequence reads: CASSLGGTGTGKETQYF. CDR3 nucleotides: TGTGCCAGCAGCTTAGGGGGGACCGGGACAGGAAAAGAGACCCAGTACTTC.

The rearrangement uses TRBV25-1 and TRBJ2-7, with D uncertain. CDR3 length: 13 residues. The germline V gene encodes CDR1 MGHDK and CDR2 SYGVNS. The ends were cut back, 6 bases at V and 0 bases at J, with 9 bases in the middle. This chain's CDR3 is CASSPMSSYEQYF. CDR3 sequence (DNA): TGTGCCAGCAGCCCCATGAGCTCCTACGAGCAGTACTTC.

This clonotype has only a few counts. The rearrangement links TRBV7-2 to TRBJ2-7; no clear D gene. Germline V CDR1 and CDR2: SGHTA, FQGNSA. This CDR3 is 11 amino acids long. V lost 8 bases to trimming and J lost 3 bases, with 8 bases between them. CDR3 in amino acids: CASVLNYEQYF. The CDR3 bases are TGTGCCAGCGTCTTGAACTACGAGCAGTACTTC. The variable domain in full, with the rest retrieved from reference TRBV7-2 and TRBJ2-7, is GAGVSQSPSNKVTEKGKDVELRCDPISGHTALYWYRQSLGQGLEFLIYFQGNSAPDKSGLPSDRFSAERTGGSVSTLTIQRTQQEDSAVYLCASVLNYEQYFGPGTRLTVT.

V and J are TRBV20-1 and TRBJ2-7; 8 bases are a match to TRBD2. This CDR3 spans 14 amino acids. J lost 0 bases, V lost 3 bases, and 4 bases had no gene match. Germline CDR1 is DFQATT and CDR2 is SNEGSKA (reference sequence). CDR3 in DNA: TGCAGTGCTAGGGAGCGGGGGTCCTCCTACGAGCAGTACGTC. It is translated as CSARERGSSYEQYV.

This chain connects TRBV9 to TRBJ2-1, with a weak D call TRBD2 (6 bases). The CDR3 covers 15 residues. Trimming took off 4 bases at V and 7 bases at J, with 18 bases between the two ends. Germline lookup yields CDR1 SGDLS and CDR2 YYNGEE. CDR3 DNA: TGTGCCAGCAGCCTCCCGATTAGGGGAGGTAATGAGCAGTTCTTC. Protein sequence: CASSLPIRGGNEQFF.

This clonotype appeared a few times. The CDR3, as DNA: TGTGCCAGCAGTTACTCCGGGGATTCCTACAATGAGCAGTTCTTC. It codes for CASSYSGDSYNEQFF. J is TRBJ2-1 and V is TRBV6-6; D possibly corresponds to TRBD2 (5 bases). This CDR3 contains 15 residues. V shed 0 bases and J shed 1 base, with 7 bases lying between them. The germline CDR1 and CDR2 sequences are MNHNY and SVGAGI (reference sequence).

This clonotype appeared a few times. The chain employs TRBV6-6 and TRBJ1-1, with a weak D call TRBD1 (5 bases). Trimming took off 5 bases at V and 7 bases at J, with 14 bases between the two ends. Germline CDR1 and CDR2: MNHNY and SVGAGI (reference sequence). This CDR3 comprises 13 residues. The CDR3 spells CASSPAGGGEAFF. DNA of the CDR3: TGTGCCAGCAGTCCCGCTGGGGGGGGTGAAGCTTTCTTT.

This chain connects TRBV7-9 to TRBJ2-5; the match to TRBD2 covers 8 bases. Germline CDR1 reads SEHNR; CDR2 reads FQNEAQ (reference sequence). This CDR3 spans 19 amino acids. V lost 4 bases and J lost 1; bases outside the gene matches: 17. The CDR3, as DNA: TGTGCCAGCAGCTCGACCTGGACTAGCCTCGTTGGAGTCCAAGAGACCCAGTACTTC. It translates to CASSSTWTSLVGVQETQYF.